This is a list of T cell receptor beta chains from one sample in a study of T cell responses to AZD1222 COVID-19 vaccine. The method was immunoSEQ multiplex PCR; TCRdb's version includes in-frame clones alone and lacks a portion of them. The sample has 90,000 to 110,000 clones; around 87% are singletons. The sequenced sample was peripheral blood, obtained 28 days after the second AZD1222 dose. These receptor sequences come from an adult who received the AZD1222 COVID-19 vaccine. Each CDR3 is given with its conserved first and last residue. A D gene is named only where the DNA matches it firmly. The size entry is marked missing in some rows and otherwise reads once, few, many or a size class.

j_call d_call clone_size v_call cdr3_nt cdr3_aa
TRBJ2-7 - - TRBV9 TGTGCCAGCAGCGTAGGGTCGGGGGGCGGCTACGAGCAGTACTTC CASSVGSGGGYEQYF
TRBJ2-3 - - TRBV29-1 TGCAGCGTTGAAGCCCTGGACAGCCTACCTACAGATACGCAGTATTTT CSVEALDSLPTDTQYF
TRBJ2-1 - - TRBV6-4 TGTGCCAGCAGTGAACGAGGTGGGCACAATGAGCAGTTCTTC CASSERGGHNEQFF
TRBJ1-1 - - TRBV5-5 TGTGCCAGCAGCTTGGCCCCAGGGACGAATACTGAAGCTTTCTTT CASSLAPGTNTEAFF
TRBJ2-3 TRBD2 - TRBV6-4 TGTGCCAGCAGTGGGAGCGGGGGAGACACAGATACGCAGTATTTT CASSGSGGDTDTQYF
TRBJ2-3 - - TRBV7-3 TGTGCCAGCAGCTATCAGGGAGGCGCAGATACGCAGTATTTT CASSYQGGADTQYF
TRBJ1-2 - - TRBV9 TGTGCCAGCAGCCCCAGCGGTACAGGCTGGTATGGCTACACCTTC CASSPSGTGWYGYTF
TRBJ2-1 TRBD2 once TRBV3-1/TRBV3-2 TGTGCCAGCAGCCAAGAGGAAGCGGGAGGGATTGAGCAGTTCTTC CASSQEEAGGIEQFF
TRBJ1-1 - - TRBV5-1 TGCGCCAGCAGCTCCAAAGGGGGGGCGGACCGTGAAGCTTTCTTT CASSSKGGADREAFF
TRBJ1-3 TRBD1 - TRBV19 TGTGCCAGCACTACAGGGGGCGCGGGAAACACCATATATTTT CASTTGGAGNTIYF
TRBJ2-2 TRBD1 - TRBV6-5 TGTGCCAGCAGGCCAGGGACAGGGAACCCCGGGGAGCTGTTTTTT CASRPGTGNPGELFF
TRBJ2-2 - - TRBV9 TGTGCCAGCAGCGTAGGAGGGAAAAACGGGGAGCTGTTTTTT CASSVGGKNGELFF
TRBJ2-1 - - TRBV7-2 TGTGCCAGCAGCAGATATACTAGCAATGAGCAGTTCTTC CASSRYTSNEQFF
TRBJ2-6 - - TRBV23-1 TGCGCCACCTCTCAGGGGTCGAGGACTGGGGCCAACGTCCTGACTTTC CATSQGSRTGANVLTF
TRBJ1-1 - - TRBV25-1 TGTGCCAGCAGTAGAGGGGGGAACACTGAAGCTTTCTTT CASSRGGNTEAFF
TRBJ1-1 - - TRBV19 TGTGCCAGTAGTATAGGGGGCAGGGGCACTGAAGCTTTCTTT CASSIGGRGTEAFF
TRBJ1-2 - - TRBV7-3 TGTGCCAGCAGTCAAACAGGGAACATAGGTGGCTACACCTTC CASSQTGNIGGYTF
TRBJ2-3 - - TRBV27 TGTGCCAGCAGTTTCAGGGCTCGGGATACGCAGTATTTT CASSFRARDTQYF
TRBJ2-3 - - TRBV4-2 TGTGCCAGCAGCCAAGCTCAGGGGGGCTTAGGCACAGATACGCAGTATTTT CASSQAQGGLGTDTQYF
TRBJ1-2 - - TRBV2 TGTGCCGGAGAATCGGGGGGGAGTAACTATGGCTACACCTTC CAGESGGSNYGYTF
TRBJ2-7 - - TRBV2 TGTGCCAGCAGTGAACCAGGAGGGCAGTACTTC CASSEPGGQYF
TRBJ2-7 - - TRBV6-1 TGTGCCAGCAGTGAATTTCTTGCAGGGGCGATCTACGAGCAGTACTTC CASSEFLAGAIYEQYF
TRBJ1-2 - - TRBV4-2 TGTGCCAGCAGCCAAGATCTAGCGGGTAACTATGGCTACACCTTC CASSQDLAGNYGYTF
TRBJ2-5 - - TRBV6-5 TGTGCCAGCATGGGTTACGGGGACCAAGAGACCCAGTACTTC CASMGYGDQETQYF
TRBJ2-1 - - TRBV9 TGTGCCAGCAGCGGCGGGGACTCTTACAATGAGCAGTTCTTC CASSGGDSYNEQFF
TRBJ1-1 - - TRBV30 TGTGCCTGGAGTGGCCAGCTGAACACTGAAGCTTTCTTT CAWSGQLNTEAFF
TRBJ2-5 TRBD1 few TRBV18 TGTGCCAGCTCACTCGGACAGGGGGAGACCCAGTACTTC CASSLGQGETQYF
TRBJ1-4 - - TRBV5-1 TGCGCCAGCAGCATTAACCCAGGGATTCGGGCAACTAATGAAAAACTGTTTTTT CASSINPGIRATNEKLFF
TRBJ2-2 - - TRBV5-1 TGCGCCAGCAGCACCATAACTCTCAACCCTTCCGGGGAGCTGTTTTTT CASSTITLNPSGELFF
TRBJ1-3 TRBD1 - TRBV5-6 TGTGCCAGCCGCCTGGGACAGGCGAACACCATATATTTT CASRLGQANTIYF
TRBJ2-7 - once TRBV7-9 TGTGCCAGCAGCCCCGCCGGGTACGAGCAGTACTTC CASSPAGYEQYF
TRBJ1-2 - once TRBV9 TGTGCCAGCAGCGGAGGACCCTTAGCTAACTATGGCTACACCTTC CASSGGPLANYGYTF
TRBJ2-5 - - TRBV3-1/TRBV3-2 TGTGCCAGCATCCAGCCAGAGACCCAGTACTTC CASIQPETQYF
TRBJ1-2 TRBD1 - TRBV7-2 TGTGCCAGCAGCCATTTACAGGGGGCTAACTATGGCTACACCTTC CASSHLQGANYGYTF
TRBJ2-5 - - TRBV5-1 TGCGCCAGCAGCGCAAGCCAAGAGACCCAGTACTTC CASSASQETQYF
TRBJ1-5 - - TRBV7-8 TGTGCCAGCAGCTCCAGTAATAGCAATCAGCCCCAGCATTTT CASSSSNSNQPQHF
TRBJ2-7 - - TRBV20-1 TGCAGTGCTACAGCCTACGAGCAGTACTTC CSATAYEQYF
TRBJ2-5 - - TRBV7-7 TGTGCCAGCAGCTTACGGGGGGCCAACGAAGAGACCCAGTACTTC CASSLRGANEETQYF
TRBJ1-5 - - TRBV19 TGTGCCAGTAGTCCCGAGGGAAGGAGCAATCAGCCCCAGCATTTT CASSPEGRSNQPQHF
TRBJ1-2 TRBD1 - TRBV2 TGTGCCAGCAACCGACAGGGCTACGATAACTATGGCTACACCTTC CASNRQGYDNYGYTF
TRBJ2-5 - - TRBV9 TGTGCCAGCAGCGTAGGAGGAGAAGAGACCCAGTACTTC CASSVGGEETQYF